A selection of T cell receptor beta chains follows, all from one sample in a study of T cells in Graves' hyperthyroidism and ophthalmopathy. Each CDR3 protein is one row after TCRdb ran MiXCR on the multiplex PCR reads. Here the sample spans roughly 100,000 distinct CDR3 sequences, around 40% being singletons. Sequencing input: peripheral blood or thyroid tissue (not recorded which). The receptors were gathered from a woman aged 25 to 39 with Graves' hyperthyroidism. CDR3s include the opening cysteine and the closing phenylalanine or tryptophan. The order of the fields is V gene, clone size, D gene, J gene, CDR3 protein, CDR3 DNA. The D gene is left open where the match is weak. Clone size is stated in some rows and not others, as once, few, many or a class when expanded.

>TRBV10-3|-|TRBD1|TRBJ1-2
CAIRGTGGDGYTF
TGTGCCATCAGGGGAACAGGGGGCGATGGCTACACCTTC
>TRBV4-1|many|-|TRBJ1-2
CASSQPTWTYGYTF
TGCGCCAGCAGCCAACCGACATGGACCTATGGCTACACCTTC
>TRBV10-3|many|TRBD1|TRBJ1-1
CAIGGQLNTEAFF
TGTGCCATCGGGGGACAGTTGAACACTGAAGCTTTCTTT
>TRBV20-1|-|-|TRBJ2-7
CSARGTNEQYF
TGCAGTGCTAGAGGGACCAACGAGCAGTACTTC
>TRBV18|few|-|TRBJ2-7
CASSSEREYEQYF
TGTGCCAGCTCATCAGAGAGGGAATACGAGCAGTACTTC
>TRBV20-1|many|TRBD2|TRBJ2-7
CSALTSGSTYEQYF
TGCAGTGCTTTGACTAGCGGGAGTACCTACGAGCAGTACTTC
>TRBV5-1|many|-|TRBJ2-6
CASSLTWGVRANVLTF
TGCGCCAGCAGCTTGACTTGGGGCGTCCGGGCCAACGTCCTGACTTTC
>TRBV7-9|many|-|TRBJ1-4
CASSFSRLGTNEKLFF
TGTGCCAGCAGCTTTTCTCGGCTGGGAACTAATGAAAAACTGTTTTTT
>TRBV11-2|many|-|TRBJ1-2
CASSLMVANYGYTF
TGTGCCAGCAGCCTAATGGTGGCTAACTATGGCTACACCTTC
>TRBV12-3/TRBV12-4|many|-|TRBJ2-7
CASSFGGEQYF
TGTGCCAGCAGTTTTGGGGGCGAGCAGTACTTC
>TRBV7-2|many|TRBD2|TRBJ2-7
CASSWGLAGYEQYF
TGTGCCAGCAGCTGGGGACTAGCTGGGTACGAGCAGTACTTC
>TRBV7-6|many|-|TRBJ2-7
CASSPPIGAYPYEQYF
TGTGCCAGCAGCCCTCCGATAGGGGCATATCCCTACGAGCAGTACTTC
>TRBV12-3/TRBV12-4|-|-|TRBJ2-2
CASSLETAEELFF
TGTGCCAGCAGTTTAGAGACGGCCGAAGAGCTGTTTTTT
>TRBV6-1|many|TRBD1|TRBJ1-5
CASSLGQGANQPQHF
TGTGCCAGCAGTTTAGGACAGGGGGCAAATCAGCCCCAGCATTTT
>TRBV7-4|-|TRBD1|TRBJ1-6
CAGSLEVWDRGRRNSPLHF
TGTGCCGGCAGCTTAGAAGTTTGGGACAGGGGGCGTCGAAATTCGCCCCTCCACTTT
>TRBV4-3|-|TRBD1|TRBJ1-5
CASSLIYVRDRVHQPQHF
TGCGCCAGCAGCCTAATCTACGTCCGGGACAGGGTTCATCAGCCCCAGCATTTT
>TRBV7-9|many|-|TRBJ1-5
CASSLSSSSGQPQHF
TGTGCCAGCAGCTTAAGTTCGTCATCGGGTCAGCCCCAGCATTTT
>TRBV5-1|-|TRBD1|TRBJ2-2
CSSSVGQTNTGELFF
TGCTCCAGCAGCGTGGGACAGACGAACACCGGGGAGCTGTTTTTT
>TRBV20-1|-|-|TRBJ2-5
CRTNQGGFQETQYF
TGCAGAACTAACCAAGGAGGGTTCCAAGAGACCCAGTACTTC
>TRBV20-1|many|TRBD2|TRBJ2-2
CSAMGLANTGELFF
TGCAGTGCTATGGGACTAGCGAACACCGGGGAGCTGTTTTTT
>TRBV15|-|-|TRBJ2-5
CATSKPGLTGETQYF
TGTGCCACCAGCAAGCCGGGACTCACGGGGGAGACCCAGTACTTC
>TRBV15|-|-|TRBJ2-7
CATSRPAGVYEQYF
TGTGCCACCAGCAGACCCGCGGGTGTCTACGAGCAGTACTTC
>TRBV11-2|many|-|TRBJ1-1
CASSSNAEAFF
TGTGCCAGCAGCTCGAACGCTGAAGCTTTCTTT
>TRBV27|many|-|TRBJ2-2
CASTTGRNTGELFF
TGTGCCAGCACCACGGGTCGTAACACCGGGGAGCTGTTTTTT
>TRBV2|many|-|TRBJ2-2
CASNKESDGELFF
TGTGCCAGCAATAAGGAGAGTGATGGGGAGCTGTTTTTT
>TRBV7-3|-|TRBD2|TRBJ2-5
CASSLVPSGTQETQYF
TGTGCCAGCAGCTTAGTGCCTAGCGGGACCCAAGAGACCCAGTACTTC
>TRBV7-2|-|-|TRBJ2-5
CASSSGNQETQYF
TGTGCCAGCAGCTCGGGCAACCAAGAGACCCAGTACTTC
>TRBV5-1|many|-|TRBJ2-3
CASSLYGSDTQYF
TGCGCCAGCAGCTTGTACGGGAGTGATACGCAGTATTTT
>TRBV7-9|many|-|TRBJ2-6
CASSLRGGANVLTF
TGTGCCAGCAGCCTCAGGGGTGGGGCCAACGTCCTGACTTTC
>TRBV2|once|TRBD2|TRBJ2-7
CASSVVAGGPGEQYF
TGTGCCAGCAGTGTTGTAGCGGGAGGGCCTGGGGAGCAGTACTTC
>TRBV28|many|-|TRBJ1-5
CASSFSRRGYNQPQHF
TGTGCCAGCAGTTTTTCCCGACGTGGGTATAATCAGCCCCAGCATTTT
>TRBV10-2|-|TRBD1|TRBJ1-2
CASSTTGVYGCTF
TGCGCCAGCAGTACGACAGGGGTCTATGGCTGCACCTTC
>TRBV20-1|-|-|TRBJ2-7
CSAQRWGGDASDEQYF
TGCAGTGCCCAGAGGTGGGGCGGGGATGCGTCGGACGAGCAGTACTTC
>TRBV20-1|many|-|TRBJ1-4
CSARSRVSLDEKLFF
TGCAGTGCTAGAAGCAGGGTCAGTTTAGATGAAAAACTGTTTTTT
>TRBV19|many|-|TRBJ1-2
CASSIDFEFGYTF
TGTGCCAGTAGTATAGACTTTGAATTCGGCTACACCTTC
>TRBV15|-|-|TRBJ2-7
CATSSGDPPYEQYF
TGTGCCACCAGCAGCGGGGACCCACCCTACGAGCAGTACTTC
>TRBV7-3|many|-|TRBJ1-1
CASSSTRGAFF
TGTGCCAGCAGCTCGACCCGGGGAGCTTTCTTT
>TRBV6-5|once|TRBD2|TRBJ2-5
CASSYSGGLRETQYF
TGTGCCAGCAGTTACTCGGGAGGGCTGAGGGAGACCCAGTACTTC
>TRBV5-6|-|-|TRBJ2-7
CASNYLAHYEQYF
TGTGCCAGCAACTACCTAGCGCATTACGAGCAGTACTTC
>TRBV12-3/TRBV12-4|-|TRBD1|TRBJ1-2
CASRPGTGARGYAF
TGTGCCTCCAGGCCCGGGACAGGGGCGCGGGGCTATGCCTTC
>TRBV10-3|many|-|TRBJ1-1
CAISSVQGTEAFF
TGTGCCATCAGTTCCGTACAGGGAACTGAAGCTTTCTTT
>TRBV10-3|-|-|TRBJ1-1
CAISARGGGETEAFF
TGTGCCATCAGTGCTAGGGGTGGAGGGGAGACTGAAGCTTTCTTT
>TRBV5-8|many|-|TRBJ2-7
CASSSRSNEQYF
TGTGCCAGCAGCTCTAGGAGCAACGAGCAGTACTTC
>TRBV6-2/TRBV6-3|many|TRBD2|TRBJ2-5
CASSRIPGLAGVMETQYF
TGTGCCAGCAGCCGTATACCGGGACTAGCGGGAGTAATGGAGACCCAGTACTTC
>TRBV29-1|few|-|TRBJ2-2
CSVRTEVNTGELFF
TGCAGCGTGAGGACAGAGGTGAACACCGGGGAGCTGTTTTTT
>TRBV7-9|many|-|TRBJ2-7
CASSLARGLWVYF
TGTGCCAGCAGCTTAGCGCGGGGTCTTTGGGTGTACTTC
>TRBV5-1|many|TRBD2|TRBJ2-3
CASSQNLGLAGLSTDTQYF
TGCGCCAGCAGCCAAAACCTTGGACTAGCGGGCCTCAGCACAGATACGCAGTATTTT
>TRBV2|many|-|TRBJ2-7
CASSWDGWDEQYF
TGTGCCAGCAGTTGGGACGGCTGGGACGAGCAGTACTTC
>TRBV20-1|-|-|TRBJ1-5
CSATIPTGSNQPQHF
TGCAGTGCTACTATACCTACAGGGAGCAATCAGCCCCAGCATTTT